The rows below give T cell receptor beta chains drawn from one sample of a study of T-cell reconstitution after alpha-beta-depleted transplantation in children. TCRdb itself ran the PCR reads through MiXCR, one entry per CDR3 protein. The sample lists 500,000 to 600,000 distinct CDR3 sequences; 25% to 30% were seen once. The source was PBMCs, collected before TCRalphabeta/CD19-depleted stem cell transplant. The origin of the receptors is a boy younger than two with Wiskott-Aldrich syndrome, due to receive a stem cell transplant. The CDR3 runs from the conserved cysteine through the conserved F or W. D genes are given only for firm matches. Expanded clones get a size class; other rows say once, few or many, or leave the size out.

D gene,V gene,J gene,CDR3 length,clone size,CDR3 protein,CDR3 DNA
.,TRBV6-2/TRBV6-3,TRBJ2-1,13,.,CASSYIFGGEQFF,TGTGCCAGCAGTTACATTTTCGGGGGTGAGCAGTTCTTC
.,TRBV20-1,TRBJ2-7,13,few,CSARGSGNYEQYF,TGCAGTGCTAGAGGATCAGGGAACTACGAGCAGTACTTC
.,TRBV5-1,TRBJ1-4,16,.,CASSTAPGPYNEKLFF,TGCGCCAGCAGCACAGCCCCGGGACCGTATAATGAAAAACTGTTTTTT
.,TRBV15,TRBJ2-1,12,few,CATSRSYAEQFF,TGTGCCACCAGCAGGAGCTACGCTGAGCAGTTCTTC
.,TRBV11-3,TRBJ2-1,13,few,CASSHESYNEQFF,TGTGCCAGCAGCCACGAATCCTACAATGAGCAGTTCTTC
.,TRBV11-2,TRBJ2-1,17,.,CASSLVRDGSRIREQFF,TGTGCCAGCAGCTTAGTCCGGGACGGCAGCCGAATTAGGGAGCAGTTCTTC
.,TRBV20-1,TRBJ2-5,13,.,CSAPWQGQETQYF,TGCAGTGCCCCGTGGCAGGGCCAAGAGACCCAGTACTTC
TRBD2,TRBV5-1,TRBJ2-1,15,few,CASSTTSGQINEQFF,TGCGCCAGCAGCACCACTAGCGGGCAAATCAATGAGCAGTTCTTC
TRBD2,TRBV20-1,TRBJ2-7,16,few,CSARDPLLAGLYEQYF,TGCAGTGCTAGAGATCCCCTCCTAGCGGGATTATACGAGCAGTACTTC
TRBD2,TRBV5-5,TRBJ2-7,14,few,CASSSRTSGRSGYF,TGTGCCAGCAGCTCCAGGACTAGCGGGAGGAGTGGGTACTTC
TRBD1,TRBV12-3/TRBV12-4,TRBJ1-5,16,.,CASSHMDRVPSQPQHF,TGTGCCAGCAGTCACATGGACAGGGTACCAAGTCAGCCCCAGCATTTT
.,TRBV9,TRBJ1-3,16,.,CASSVSIQGSGNTIYF,TGTGCCAGCAGCGTCTCGATACAGGGTTCTGGAAACACCATATATTTT
TRBD1,TRBV19,TRBJ1-2,13,.,CASSRGQGPGYTF,TGTGCCAGTAGTAGGGGACAGGGCCCCGGCTACACCTTC
.,TRBV20-1,TRBJ1-1,13,.,CSARVPANTEAFF,TGCAGTGCTAGGGTTCCGGCGAACACTGAAGCTTTCTTT
.,TRBV5-1,TRBJ2-5,13,.,CASSSQGSETQYF,TGCGCCAGCAGCTCTCAGGGGAGCGAGACCCAGTACTTC
TRBD1,TRBV7-8,TRBJ2-7,14,few,CASSLYAGGPEQYF,TGTGCCAGCAGCTTATATGCAGGGGGCCCCGAGCAGTACTTC
TRBD2,TRBV20-1,TRBJ2-1,13,.,CSARGPSGNEQFF,TGCAGTGCTCGGGGACCTAGCGGGAATGAGCAGTTCTTC
.,TRBV10-3,TRBJ2-7,13,few,CATGADGTYEQYF,TGTGCCACCGGCGCTGACGGAACCTACGAGCAGTACTTC
TRBD1,TRBV24-1,TRBJ2-1,15,few,CATSDPRGFYNEQFF,TGTGCCACCAGTGATCCCAGGGGGTTCTACAATGAGCAGTTCTTC
.,TRBV15,TRBJ2-1,17,few,CATSGDGATIDYNEQFF,TGTGCCACCAGCGGAGACGGGGCCACCATTGACTACAATGAGCAGTTCTTC
TRBD2,TRBV7-3,TRBJ2-2,16,few,CASSFNGLAGAGELFF,TGTGCCAGCAGCTTCAACGGACTAGCGGGAGCCGGGGAGCTGTTTTTT
TRBD2,TRBV20-1,TRBJ2-2,14,.,CSAGLAGDTGELFF,TGCAGTGCCGGACTAGCGGGAGACACCGGGGAGCTGTTTTTT
.,TRBV5-1,TRBJ1-6,14,few,CASSLTINNSPLHF,TGCGCCAGCAGCTTAACGATAAATAATTCACCCCTCCACTTT
TRBD1,TRBV3-1,TRBJ2-5,17,few,CASSPQGQGAMRETQYF,TGTGCCAGCAGCCCTCAAGGACAGGGGGCGATGAGGGAGACCCAGTACTTC
.,TRBV11-2,TRBJ2-4,15,.,CASGGGSLAKNIQYF,TGTGCCAGCGGTGGGGGCAGCTTAGCCAAAAACATTCAGTACTTC
TRBD2,TRBV7-6,TRBJ2-3,18,.,CASSLYHLTSSSTDTQYF,TGTGCCAGCAGCTTATACCACCTGACTAGCAGCAGCACAGATACGCAGTATTTT
.,TRBV19,TRBJ2-2,15,once,CASFGGLGYPGELFF,TGTGCCAGCTTCGGAGGGCTAGGCTACCCCGGGGAGCTGTTTTTT
TRBD2,TRBV20-1,TRBJ2-3,13,few,CSALAGGGDTQYF,TGCAGTGCCTTGGCGGGAGGAGGGGATACGCAGTATTTT
TRBD2,TRBV18,TRBJ2-7,14,few,CASSPLAGSIEQYF,TGTGCCAGCTCACCACTAGCGGGAAGTATCGAGCAGTACTTC
.,TRBV12-3/TRBV12-4,TRBJ2-1,15,few,CASSLAGLSYNEQFF,TGTGCCAGCAGTTTAGCGGGCCTCTCCTACAATGAGCAGTTCTTC
TRBD2,TRBV20-1,TRBJ2-1,15,few,CSAGVPGLGSNEQFF,TGCAGTGCTGGAGTTCCGGGACTAGGATCGAATGAGCAGTTCTTC